These 20 T cell receptor beta chains came from one sample sequenced in a study of molecular identifiers for immune sequencing clone quantification. In TCRdb, the PCR reads were re-called with MiXCR into one record per CDR3 protein. Seen here are approximately 40,000 distinct CDR3 sequences, 15% to 20% observed once, and the top ten hold about 6.6%. Sequencing was carried out using naive CD8+ T cells from blood, with Jurkat cell RNA spiked in. Described subset: FACS-sorted CD8+CD4-CCR7+CD45RA+ naive T cells. The receptor set was obtained from a human donor in good health. Some libraries in this study had Jurkat cell RNA spiked in.

This chain uses TRBV11-2 with TRBJ1-4; a weak D match, TRBD1 (6 bases). The CDR3 contains 15 residues. Germline-derived CDR1 and CDR2 are SGHAT and FQNNGV. V was clipped by 4 bases and J by 8 bases, with 17 bases between them. The chain's CDR3 is CASSSNRARGEKLFF. In DNA, the CDR3 is TGTGCCAGCAGCTCAAACAGGGCTAGAGGCGAAAAACTGTTTTTT.

The chain recombines TRBV6-1 with TRBJ2-2; D unclear. Germline CDR1 is MNHNS and CDR2 is SASEGT. The ends were cut back, 8 bases at V and 5 bases at J, with 12 bases in the middle. CDR3 length: 13 amino acids. The CDR3 reads CASLEGLTGELFF. CDR3 DNA: TGTGCCAGCTTAGAAGGGCTTACCGGGGAGCTGTTTTTT.

Turning to this clonotype: One base away lies a much larger clone, so this may be a sequencing read error. V is TRBV12-3 or TRBV12-4 and J is TRBJ2-2; 8 bases are a match to TRBD1. The CDR3 runs 14 residues. CDR3 nucleotide sequence: TGTGCCGGCAGGCCGCCAGGGGGCTCCGGGGAGCTGTTTTTT. It codes for CAGRPPGGSGELFF.

The sample holds many counts of this clonotype. The J gene is TRBJ1-2, the V gene TRBV27; 8 nucleotides agree with TRBD1. The CDR3 is made up of 14 amino acids. Germline V CDR1 and CDR2: MNHEY, SMNVEV (reference sequence). J was trimmed by 4 bases and V by 6 bases; bases with no gene match: 7. The CDR3 loop reads CASRSGGASYGYTF. The CDR3 nucleotides are TGTGCCAGCAGATCAGGGGGCGCGAGCTATGGCTACACCTTC.

The CDR3 DNA follows: TGTGCCACCAGCAGAGACCTTGTAGAAGTGGGCACCGGGGAGCTGTTTTTT. Translation gives CATSRDLVEVGTGELFF. The chain couples TRBV15 to TRBJ2-2, with no clear D. This CDR3 contains 17 residues. Trimming took 0 bases from V and 4 from J, leaving 15 bases between them. CDR1 is LNHNV and CDR2 is YYDKDF in the germline V gene (reference sequence).

The V call is TRBV6-5, the J call TRBJ2-7, with D tentatively TRBD1 or TRBD2 (5 bases each). Looked up from germline, CDR1 is MNHEY and CDR2 is SVGAGI. The CDR3 sequence is 15 residues long. Deletions cut 1 base from V and 2 bases from J, with 12 bases between. The CDR3 reads CASSYLRGRPYEQYF. The CDR3 DNA reads TGTGCCAGCAGTTACTTAAGGGGACGGCCCTACGAGCAGTACTTC.

The chain carries TRBV23-1 and TRBJ2-7, with 7 bases aligning to TRBD1. TRBV23-1 is recorded as an ORF, its role being uncertain. The CDR3 spans 13 residues. Losses at the gene ends were 6 bases for V and 6 bases for J; bases not matched to a gene: 8. In DNA form, the CDR3 reads TGCGCCAGCAGCTTGAAAACAGGGGCCGAGCAGTACTTC. Residues: CASSLKTGAEQYF.

In its sample, this clonotype was seen many times. This chain links TRBV28 with TRBJ2-3; 8 bases align to TRBD2. Germline trimming cut 5 bases from V and 3 bases from J; bases unmatched to any gene: 7. Per the germline V gene, CDR1 is MDHEN and CDR2 is SYDVKM. The CDR3 has 15 amino acids. The CDR3 DNA is TGTGCCAGCAGTCCCCCCGGACTAGCTACAGATACGCAGTATTTT. Its translation: CASSPPGLATDTQYF.

This clonotype was counted many times. J is TRBJ2-3 and V is TRBV12-3 or TRBV12-4; D not resolved. CDR3 length: 12 amino acids. The V end was cut by 5 bases, the J end by 3 bases, with 6 bases between. CDR3 coding DNA: TGTGCCAGCAGTCCAGAGACAGATACGCAGTATTTT. Amino acids: CASSPETDTQYF.

The rearrangement uses TRBV28 and TRBJ2-1; 8 nucleotides align to TRBD2. J gave up 6 bases and V 7 bases, and 5 bases lay outside the gene matches. Germline V CDR1 and CDR2: MDHEN, SYDVKM. The CDR3 contains 13 residues. The CDR3 reads CASKLLAANEQFF. The CDR3 nucleotides are TGTGCCAGCAAGTTACTAGCGGCCAATGAGCAGTTCTTC.

The rearrangement uses TRBV28 and TRBJ2-2, with TRBD1 identical over 9 bases. The trim removed 1 base at V and 6 bases at J, leaving 3 bases unmatched. The CDR3 runs to 15 residues. Germline V lookup: CDR1 MDHEN, CDR2 SYDVKM. In DNA form, the CDR3 reads TGTGCCAGCAGTTTATCGGGACAGGGACCCGGGGAGCTGTTTTTT. This encodes CASSLSGQGPGELFF.

Many counts were recorded for this clonotype. This chain uses TRBV7-6 with TRBJ2-1, with 11 positions matching TRBD2. This CDR3 region has 16 residues. The J segment lost 3 bases and the V segment lost 0 bases, leaving 1 base of the junction unmatched. Germline V CDR1 and CDR2: SGHVS, FNYEAQ. CDR3 DNA sequence: TGTGCCAGCAGCTTAGCTACTAGCGGGGGCTACAATGAGCAGTTCTTC. Residues: CASSLATSGGYNEQFF.

The V gene is TRBV7-6, the J gene TRBJ2-7, with TRBD2 matching over 9 bases. Germline V gene sequence: CDR1 SGHVS, CDR2 FNYEAQ. The ends lost 0 bases at V and 3 bases at J; junction bases unmatched: 3. This CDR3 comprises 15 residues. CDR3 region: CASSLATSGYYEQYF. CDR3 nucleotides: TGTGCCAGCAGCTTAGCGACTAGCGGCTACTACGAGCAGTACTTC.

This clonotype appeared a few times. The chain couples TRBV11-3 to TRBJ2-1; 7 bases agree with TRBD2. There are 15 residues in the CDR3. V was pared by 0 bases and J by 3 bases, with 2 bases of the junction left unmatched. CDR1 and CDR2 from the germline V gene are SGHNT and YENEEA. DNA for the CDR3: TGTGCCAGCAGCTTAGATTCTAGCGGCTACAATGAGCAGTTCTTC. Residues: CASSLDSSGYNEQFF.

This clonotype was picked up a small number of times. Compared with germline, one end of the junction differs, possibly owing to a read error. The gene calls are TRBV27 and TRBJ2-3; 13 bases are shared with TRBD2. The CDR3 spans 15 residues. Germline CDR1 MNHEY, CDR2 SMNVEV (reference sequence). CDR3 sequence: CVSSHGLAGADTQYF. DNA of the CDR3: TGTGTCAGCAGTCACGGACTAGCGGGAGCAGATACGCAGTATTTT.

This clonotype was counted many times. The chain couples TRBV5-6 to TRBJ2-3; TRBD2 agrees at 7 bases. There are 18 residues in the CDR3. The trim removed 4 bases at V and 4 bases at J, leaving 18 bases unmatched. The germline V gene has CDR1 SGHDT and CDR2 YYEEEE. CDR3 loop: CASSGLAAQLQPPDTQYF. The CDR3 nucleotides read TGTGCCAGCAGCGGCCTAGCGGCTCAACTACAGCCCCCAGATACGCAGTATTTT.

This clonotype was counted between two and nine times. The DNA of the CDR3 is TGTGCCAGCAGTTTCAAAGCGGGAGGTGGGTATGAGCAGTTCTTC. Translating gives CASSFKAGGGYEQFF. The rearrangement uses TRBV28 and TRBJ2-1; the match to TRBD2 covers 9 bases. Germline values: CDR1 MDHEN, CDR2 SYDVKM. V lost 3 bases and J lost 8; bases outside the gene matches: 8. This CDR3 is built from 15 residues.

At least ten counts were recorded for this clonotype. J is TRBJ2-3 and V is TRBV6-5, with TRBD2 identical over 13 bases. The junction had 2 bases not matched to a gene; V was cut back by 2 bases and J by 0 bases. This CDR3 spans 17 amino acids. Germline CDR1 reads MNHEY; CDR2 reads SVGAGI. The CDR3: CASSYGGLAGSTDTQYF. The CDR3 coding sequence is TGTGCCAGCAGTTACGGGGGACTAGCGGGAAGCACAGATACGCAGTATTTT.

This clonotype was observed many times. V and J are TRBV12-3 or TRBV12-4 and TRBJ2-3, with D unclear. V shed 3 bases and J shed 4 bases, with 8 bases lying between them. This CDR3 is 13 amino acids long. The CDR3 here is CASSFSSADTQYF. The CDR3 DNA follows: TGTGCCAGCAGTTTTAGCTCGGCAGATACGCAGTATTTT.

This clonotype was observed at least ten times. The chain has TRBV6-2 or TRBV6-3 and TRBJ1-5; D unclear. Germline V gene data show CDR1 as MNHEY and CDR2 as SVGEGT. The CDR3 consists of 15 residues. Deletions cut 4 bases from V and 0 bases from J, with 10 bases between. CDR3 sequence reads: CASSLSRYSNQPQHF. The CDR3 bases are TGTGCCAGCAGTTTATCCAGATATAGCAATCAGCCCCAGCATTTT.